The next 21 T cell receptor beta chains were all read from a single sample in a study of T cells after yellow fever vaccination. MiXCR, run by TCRdb on the 5' RACE reads, gives a single entry per CDR3 protein. The sample yields about 96,000 distinct CDR3 sequences, about 8.8% seen once. Material: CD8+ T cells not binding an NS4B(214-222) dextramer, sorted from PBMCs, obtained roughly 15 days after the first yellow fever vaccination. The receptors shown here come from a man aged 18 to 30 who received the YFV17D yellow fever vaccine.

The chain combines TRBV9 with TRBJ1-1; 9 positions match TRBD1. Germline V gene lookup returns CDR1 SGDLS and CDR2 YYNGEE. V was pared by 2 bases and J by 1 base, with 0 bases of the junction left unmatched. This CDR3 region has 14 residues. The chain's CDR3 is CASSVGQGNTEAFF. CDR3 nucleotide sequence: TGTGCCAGCAGCGTGGGACAGGGGAACACTGAAGCTTTCTTT.

The chain couples TRBV24-1 to TRBJ1-5; weak D call: TRBD1 (6 bases). CDR1 is KGHDR and CDR2 is SFDVKD in the germline V gene. The length of the CDR3 is 12 residues. V was pared by 5 bases and J by 15 bases, with 16 bases between. CDR3 loop: CATSVGDTGRHF. In DNA form, the CDR3 reads TGTGCCACCAGTGTCGGGGACACTGGACGGCATTTT.

About this clonotype: Compared with germline, one end of the junction differs, possibly owing to a read error. The rearrangement links TRBV3-1 to TRBJ2-2; 7 bases are a match to TRBD2. The CDR3 is 15 amino acids. Germline loops: CDR1 LGHDT, CDR2 YNNKEL (reference sequence). CDR3 amino acids: CASSNRDYLTGELSF. The CDR3 DNA is TGTGCCAGCAGCAACCGGGACTACCTCACCGGGGAGCTGTCTTTT.

Relative to its sample, this clonotype is medium-sized. The chain carries TRBV6-4 and TRBJ2-1; TRBD2 agrees at 11 bases. The CDR3 is 15 amino acids. V was pared by 5 bases and J by 4 bases, with 4 bases of the junction left unmatched. CDR1 and CDR2 (germline): MRHNA, SNTAGT. CDR3 amino acids: CASSPTSGEYNEQFF. CDR3 DNA sequence: TGTGCCAGCAGTCCGACTAGCGGGGAGTACAATGAGCAGTTCTTC.

This clonotype was seen repeatedly, ten times or more. The V and J genes are TRBV7-9 and TRBJ2-7; TRBD1 matches 8 bases. There are 15 residues in the CDR3. Germline CDR1 is SEHNR and CDR2 is FQNEAQ (reference sequence). V shed 5 bases, J shed 1 base, and the junction held 7 bases outside the gene matches. In DNA form, the CDR3 reads TGTGCCAGCAGCCCGGGACAGGTCGTTTCCTACGAGCAGTACTTC. Its protein product is CASSPGQVVSYEQYF.

The chain uses TRBV29-1 and TRBJ1-6; D unclear. The germline V gene has CDR1 SQVTM and CDR2 ANQGSEA. The CDR3 covers 17 residues. V was shortened by 0 bases and J by 2 bases, with 14 bases between the two germline ends. CDR3 nucleotides: TGCAGCGTTGAAGATATTGAGGGCGCCCCCTATAATTCACCCCTCCACTTT. Translation gives CSVEDIEGAPYNSPLHF.

The sample holds a few counts of this clonotype. The chain combines TRBV9 with TRBJ2-1; D gene unclear. There are 12 residues in the CDR3. Looked up from germline, CDR1 is SGDLS and CDR2 is YYNGEE. Trimming shortened V by 4 bases and J by 8 bases, and 10 bases separated the two germline ends. CDR3 sequence: CASSPGTYEQFF. The CDR3 coding sequence is TGTGCCAGCAGCCCAGGAACTTATGAGCAGTTCTTC.

The chain recombines TRBV19 with TRBJ2-5, with D uncertain. The CDR3 is 16 residues long. V lost 2 bases and J 6 bases, leaving 19 bases between the germline ends. Germline CDR1 and CDR2: LNHDA and SQIVND (reference sequence). CDR3 sequence (DNA): TGTGCCAGTAGTATATTATCCGGACGTTCAGTGAAGACCCAGTACTTC. Residues: CASSILSGRSVKTQYF.

This clonotype was counted between two and nine times. V usage is TRBV29-1 and J usage is TRBJ2-1, with D possibly being TRBD2 (7 bases). The CDR3 runs 14 residues. Germline V gene sequence: CDR1 SQVTM, CDR2 ANQGSEA. V lost 7 bases and J lost 0, with 13 bases in between. The CDR3 DNA is TGCAGCGCTGTGGGGGGGCTCTCCTACAATGAGCAGTTCTTC. This encodes CSAVGGLSYNEQFF.

This clonotype was counted only a few times. The chain couples TRBV3-1 to TRBJ2-3; D is possibly TRBD2 (6 bases). This CDR3 has 17 residues. Germline V gene lookup returns CDR1 LGHDT and CDR2 YNNKEL (reference sequence). Trimming left V 1 base short and J 3 bases short, with 17 bases between. The CDR3 sequence: CASSQAGTPLETDTQYF. The DNA of the CDR3 is TGTGCCAGCAGCCAAGCCGGGACTCCACTCGAGACAGATACGCAGTATTTT.

CDR3 region: CASSISRYSNQPQHF. The CDR3 nucleotides read TGTGCCAGTAGTATATCGAGATATAGCAATCAGCCCCAGCATTTT. The V and J genes are TRBV19 and TRBJ1-5; D not certain. Germline V gives CDR1 LNHDA, CDR2 SQIVND (reference sequence). V lost 2 bases, J lost 0 bases, and 8 bases lay in between. This CDR3 has 15 residues.

The V gene is TRBV7-6, the J gene TRBJ1-1; D uncertain. CDR1 is SGHVS, CDR2 FNYEAQ, per germline. Trimming cost V 7 bases and J 8 bases, with 11 bases left between them. This CDR3 has 11 residues. The CDR3 coding sequence is TGTGCCAGCATCTTGGGAGGGGAAGCTTTCTTT. It codes for CASILGGEAFF.

V gene TRBV7-9 combines with J gene TRBJ1-1, with D unresolved. This CDR3 comprises 12 residues. Trimming left V 6 bases short and J 1 base short, with 6 bases between. CDR1 is SEHNR, CDR2 FQNEAQ, per germline (reference sequence). The CDR3 bases are TGTGCCAGCAGGGATTCGAACACTGAAGCTTTCTTT. Translation gives CASRDSNTEAFF.

This clonotype occurred a few times. J is TRBJ2-3 and V is TRBV20-1, with 12 bases lining up with TRBD2. From germline, CDR1 is DFQATT and CDR2 SNEGSKA (reference sequence). This CDR3 has 16 residues. J gave up 2 bases and V 6 bases, and 9 bases lay outside the gene matches. The CDR3 is CSAPRLAGVATDTQYF. The CDR3 nucleotides are TGCAGTGCCCCCCGACTAGCGGGGGTTGCCACAGATACGCAGTATTTT.

This clonotype was recorded a few times. The chain employs TRBV25-1 and TRBJ2-1, with TRBD2 matching 11 bases. The CDR3 is 15 amino acids. J was trimmed by 7 bases and V by 5 bases; bases with no gene match: 7. Germline CDR1 is MGHDK and CDR2 is SYGVNS. The CDR3 loop reads CASSKLAGAGNEQFF. The CDR3 nucleotides read TGTGCCAGCAGTAAACTAGCGGGGGCTGGGAATGAGCAGTTCTTC.

The sample holds a few counts of this clonotype. The V and J genes are TRBV12-5 and TRBJ2-3, with 9 nucleotides matching TRBD2. Germline CDR1 is LGHNT and CDR2 is FRNRAP. Trimming took 6 bases from V and 5 from J; bases not matched to a gene: 9. This CDR3 is built from 15 residues. This CDR3 reads CASGGAAGGLDTQYF. The CDR3 bases are TGTGCTAGTGGCGGAGCAGCGGGGGGTTTAGATACGCAGTATTTT.

The chain uses TRBV27 and TRBJ1-1, with D possibly TRBD1 on 5 matching bases. Deletions cut 0 bases from V and 4 bases from J, with 12 bases between. Germline CDR1 and CDR2: MNHEY and SMNVEV (reference sequence). This CDR3 spans 15 amino acids. The CDR3 loop reads CASSLSGGVGTEAFF. The CDR3, as DNA: TGTGCCAGCAGTTTATCTGGAGGGGTGGGCACTGAAGCTTTCTTT.

This clonotype was seen at least ten times. The chain uses TRBV29-1 and TRBJ2-7, with D possibly being TRBD1 or TRBD2 (5 bases each). V shed 4 bases and J shed 3 bases, with 16 bases lying between them. Germline CDR1 SQVTM, CDR2 ANQGSEA. This CDR3 is 14 amino acids long. Here the CDR3 reads CSVGKGPEDYEQYF. The DNA of the CDR3 is TGCAGCGTTGGAAAGGGGCCGGAGGACTACGAGCAGTACTTC.

The chain couples TRBV27 to TRBJ1-4; D gene unclear. Trimming took 6 bases from V and 0 from J, leaving 8 bases between them. The CDR3 has 14 amino acids. Germline values: CDR1 MNHEY, CDR2 SMNVEV (reference sequence). CDR3 sequence (DNA): TGTGCCAGCAGCTCCGGCTCAACTAATGAAAAACTGTTTTTT. This translates into CASSSGSTNEKLFF.

This clonotype was seen a handful of times. The V call is TRBV7-2, the J call TRBJ1-2; D ambiguous. V was shortened by 7 bases and J by 5 bases, with 26 bases between the two germline ends. Germline CDR1 and CDR2: SGHTA and FQGNSA. This CDR3 contains 17 residues. CDR3 loop: CASTLGKGTYGPYGYTF. DNA of the CDR3: TGTGCCAGCACCCTCGGGAAGGGAACCTATGGGCCTTATGGCTACACCTTC.

The CDR3 is CASSLAGVYEQYV. The CDR3 nucleotides are TGTGCCAGCAGCTTAGCCGGGGTCTACGAGCAGTACGTC. The rearrangement links TRBV7-2 to TRBJ2-7, with D tentatively TRBD2 (5 bases). The CDR3 spans 13 residues. The V end lost 0 bases, the J end lost 3 bases, and 6 bases lay between the germline ends. Germline CDR1 and CDR2: SGHTA and FQGNSA.